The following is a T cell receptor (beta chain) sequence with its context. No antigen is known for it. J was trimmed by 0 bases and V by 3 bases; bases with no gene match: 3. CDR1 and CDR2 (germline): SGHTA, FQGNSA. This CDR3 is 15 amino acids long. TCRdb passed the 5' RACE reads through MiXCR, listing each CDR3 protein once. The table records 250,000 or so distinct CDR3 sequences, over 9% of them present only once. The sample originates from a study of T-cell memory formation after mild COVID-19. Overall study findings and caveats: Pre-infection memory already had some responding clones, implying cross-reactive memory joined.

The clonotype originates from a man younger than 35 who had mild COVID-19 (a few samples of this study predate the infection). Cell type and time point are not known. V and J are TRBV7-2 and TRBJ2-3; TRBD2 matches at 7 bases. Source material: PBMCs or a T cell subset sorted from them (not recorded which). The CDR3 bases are TGTGCCAGCAGCTTCCTAGCGGACAGCACAGATACGCAGTATTTT. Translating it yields CASSFLADSTDTQYF.